This TCR beta chain was obtained from a study of blood T cell repertoires in COVID-19. Turning to the study itself: COVID-19 samples from acute and convalescent phases originated in the United States, Italy and Spain. Sample material is recorded as cDNA or gDNA derived from T cells, B-cell-depleted T cells, or PBMCs.

Source study methods: Estimation of nucleated cell counts relied on the amplification of reference gene primers. Here immunoSEQ multiplex PCR was the method, and the copy in TCRdb shows in-frame clones only, minus some. V, J and clone size are those of that table, while D and trimming were read from the DNA. The sample holds fewer than 250,000 clones; 80% to 90% are singletons and the top ten take less than 1.5%. V lost 1 base to trimming and J lost 9 bases, with 6 bases between them. Germline V gene sequence: CDR1 LGHNT, CDR2 FRNRAP. The CDR3 is 12 residues long. V gene TRBV12-5 combines with J gene TRBJ2-2; D gene ambiguous. Sequenced: peripheral blood. This TCR derives from a man younger than 40 with acute or convalescent COVID-19. CDR3 sequence: CASGLAPWELFF. The CDR3 nucleotides are TGTGCTAGTGGTTTGGCCCCTTGGGAGCTGTTTTTT.